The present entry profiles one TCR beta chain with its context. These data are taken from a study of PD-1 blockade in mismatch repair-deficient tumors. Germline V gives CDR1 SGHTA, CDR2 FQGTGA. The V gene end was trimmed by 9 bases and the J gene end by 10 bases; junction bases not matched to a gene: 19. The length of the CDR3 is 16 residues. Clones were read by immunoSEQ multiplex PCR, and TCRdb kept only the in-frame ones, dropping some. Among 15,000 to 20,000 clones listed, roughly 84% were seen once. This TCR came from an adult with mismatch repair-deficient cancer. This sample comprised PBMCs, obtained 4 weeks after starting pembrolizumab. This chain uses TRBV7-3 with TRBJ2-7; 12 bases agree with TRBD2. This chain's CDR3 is CASIPRATSGSSSQYF. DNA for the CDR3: TGTGCCAGTATACCCCGAGCGACTAGCGGGAGTTCCTCTCAGTACTTC.